Reported below is one T cell receptor beta chain. CDR1 and CDR2 (germline): SEHNR, FQNEAQ (reference sequence). The CDR3 runs to 14 residues. V gave up 5 bases and J gave up 6 bases; unmatched junction bases: 5. Per the study methods: Researchers report that nucleated cell counts were estimated from reference gene primer amplification. Assay used: immunoSEQ multiplex PCR; TCRdb lists only in-frame clones, some missing. V and J calls plus clone size are reproduced from that table; the DNA served to infer D and trimming. The table shows approximately 90,000 clones, with over 70% occurring only once. The sample is drawn from a study of blood T cell repertoires in COVID-19. Whole-study context: The United States, Italy and Spain supplied acute and convalescent COVID-19 samples. Sources were T cells, B-cell-depleted T cells, or PBMCs; the material itself was cDNA or gDNA.

The specimen sequenced was peripheral blood. V gene TRBV7-9 combines with J gene TRBJ2-7, with 12 bases fitting TRBD2. The source is an elderly man with active or convalescent COVID-19. In nucleotides, the CDR3 is TGTGCCAGCAGCAGGACTAGCGGGGCCTTCGAGCAGTACTTC. Translation gives CASSRTSGAFEQYF.